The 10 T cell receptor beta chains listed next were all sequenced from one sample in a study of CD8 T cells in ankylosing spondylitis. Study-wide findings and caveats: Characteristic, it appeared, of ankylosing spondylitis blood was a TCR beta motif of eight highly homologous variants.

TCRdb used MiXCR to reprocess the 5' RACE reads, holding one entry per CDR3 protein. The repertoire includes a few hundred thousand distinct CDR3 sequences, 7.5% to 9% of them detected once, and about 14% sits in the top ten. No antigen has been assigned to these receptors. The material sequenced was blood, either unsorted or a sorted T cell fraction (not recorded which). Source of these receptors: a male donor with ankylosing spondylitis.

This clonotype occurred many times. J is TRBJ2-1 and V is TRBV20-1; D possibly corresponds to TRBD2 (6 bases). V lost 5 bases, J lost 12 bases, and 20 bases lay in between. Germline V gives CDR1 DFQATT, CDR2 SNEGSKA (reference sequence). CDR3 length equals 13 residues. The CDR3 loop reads CSAVGPRGGLQFF. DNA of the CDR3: TGCAGTGCTGTGGGACCGAGGGGAGGATTGCAGTTCTTC.

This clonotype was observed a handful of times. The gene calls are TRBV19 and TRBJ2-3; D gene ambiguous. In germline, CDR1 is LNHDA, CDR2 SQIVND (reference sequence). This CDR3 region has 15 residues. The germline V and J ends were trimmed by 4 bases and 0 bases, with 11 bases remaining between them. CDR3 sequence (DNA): TGTGCCAGTAGTACTACAGTAACTAGCACAGATACGCAGTATTTT. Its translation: CASSTTVTSTDTQYF.

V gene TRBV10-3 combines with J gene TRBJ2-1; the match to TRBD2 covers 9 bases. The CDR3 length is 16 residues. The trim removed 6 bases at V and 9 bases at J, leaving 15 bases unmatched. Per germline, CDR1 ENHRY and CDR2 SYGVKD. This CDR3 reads CAIRGGGGRADSEQFF. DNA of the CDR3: TGTGCCATCAGGGGGGGAGGCGGGAGGGCTGATAGTGAGCAGTTCTTC.

CDR3 nucleotide sequence: TGTGCCACCAGCAGAGTGGCTAGCGGGAGTAACGAGCAGTACTTC. Amino acids: CATSRVASGSNEQYF. The chain uses TRBV15 and TRBJ2-7, with TRBD2 identical over 10 bases. This CDR3 is 15 amino acids long. V lost 1 base to trimming and J lost 5 bases; unmatched junction nucleotides: 5. Germline V gives CDR1 LNHNV, CDR2 YYDKDF (reference sequence). Using reference TRBV15 and TRBJ2-7 for the parts outside the CDR3, the full variable domain is DAMVIQNPRYQVTQFGKPVTLSCSQTLNHNVMYWYQQKSSQAPKLLFHYYDKDFNNEADTPDNFQSRRPNTSFCFLDIRSPGLGDTAMYLCATSRVASGSNEQYFGPGTRLTVT.

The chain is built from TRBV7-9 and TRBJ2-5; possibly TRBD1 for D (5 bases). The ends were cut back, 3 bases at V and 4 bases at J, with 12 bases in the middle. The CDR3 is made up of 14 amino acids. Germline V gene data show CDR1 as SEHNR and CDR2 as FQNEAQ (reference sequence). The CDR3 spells CASSLTDPRETQYF. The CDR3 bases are TGTGCCAGCAGCTTGACAGACCCCAGAGAGACCCAGTACTTC.

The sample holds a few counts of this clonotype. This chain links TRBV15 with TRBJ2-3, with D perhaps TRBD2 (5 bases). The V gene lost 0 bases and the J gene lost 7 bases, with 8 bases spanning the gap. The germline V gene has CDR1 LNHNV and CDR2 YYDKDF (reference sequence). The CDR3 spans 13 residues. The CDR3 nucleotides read TGTGCCACCAGCAGAGATGGAGGTCATACGCAGTATTTT. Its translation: CATSRDGGHTQYF.

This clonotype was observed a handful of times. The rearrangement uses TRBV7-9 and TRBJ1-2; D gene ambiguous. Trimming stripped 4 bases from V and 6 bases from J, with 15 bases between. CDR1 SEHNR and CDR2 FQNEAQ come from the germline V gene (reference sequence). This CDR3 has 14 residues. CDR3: CASSSGREANGYTF. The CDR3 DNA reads TGTGCCAGCAGCTCCGGCCGAGAGGCGAATGGCTACACCTTC. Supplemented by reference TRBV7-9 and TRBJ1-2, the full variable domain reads DTGVSQNPRHKITKRGQNVTFRCDPISEHNRLYWYRQTLGQGPEFLTYFQNEAQLEKSRLLSDRFSAERPKGSFSTLEIQRTEQGDSAMYLCASSSGREANGYTFGSGTRLTVV.

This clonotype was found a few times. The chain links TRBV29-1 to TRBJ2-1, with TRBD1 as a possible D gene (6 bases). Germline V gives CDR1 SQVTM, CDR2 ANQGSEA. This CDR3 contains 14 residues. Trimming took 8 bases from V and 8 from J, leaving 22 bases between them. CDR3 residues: CSSRQARGTDEQFF. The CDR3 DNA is TGCAGCTCCAGACAGGCAAGGGGCACGGATGAGCAGTTCTTC.

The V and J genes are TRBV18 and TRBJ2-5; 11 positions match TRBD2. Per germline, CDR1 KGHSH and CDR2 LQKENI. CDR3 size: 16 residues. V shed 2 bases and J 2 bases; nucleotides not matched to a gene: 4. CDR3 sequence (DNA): TGTGCCAGCTCACCAGAACTAGCGGGGGCACAAGAGACCCAGTACTTC. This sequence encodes CASSPELAGAQETQYF. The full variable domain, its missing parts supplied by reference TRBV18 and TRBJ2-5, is NAGVMQNPRHLVRRRGQEARLRCSPMKGHSHVYWYRQLPEEGLKFMVYLQKENIIDESGMPKERFSAEFPKEGPSILRIQQVVRGDSAAYFCASSPELAGAQETQYFGPGTRLLVL.

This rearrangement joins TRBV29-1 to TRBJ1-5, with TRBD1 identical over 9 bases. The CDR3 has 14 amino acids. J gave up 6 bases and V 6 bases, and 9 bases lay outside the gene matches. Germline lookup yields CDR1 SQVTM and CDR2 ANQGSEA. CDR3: CSVPGTGFGQPQHF. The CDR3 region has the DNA TGCAGCGTGCCGGGGACAGGGTTCGGTCAGCCCCAGCATTTT. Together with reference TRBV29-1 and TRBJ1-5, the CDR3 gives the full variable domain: SAVISQKPSRDICQRGTSLTIQCQVDSQVTMMFWYRQQPGQSLTLIATANQGSEATYESGFVIDKFPISRPNLTFSTLTVSNMSPEDSSIYLCSVPGTGFGQPQHFGDGTRLSIL.